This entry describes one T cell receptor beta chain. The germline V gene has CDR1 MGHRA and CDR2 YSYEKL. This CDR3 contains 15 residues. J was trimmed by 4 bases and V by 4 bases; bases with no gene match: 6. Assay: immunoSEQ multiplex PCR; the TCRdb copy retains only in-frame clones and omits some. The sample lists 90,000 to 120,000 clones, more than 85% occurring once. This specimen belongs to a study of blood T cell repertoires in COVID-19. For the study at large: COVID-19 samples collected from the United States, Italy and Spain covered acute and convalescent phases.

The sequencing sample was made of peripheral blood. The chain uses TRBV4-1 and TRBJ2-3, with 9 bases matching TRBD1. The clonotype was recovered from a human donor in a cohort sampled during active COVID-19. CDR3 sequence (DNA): TGCGCCAGCAGCCGGCCGGGACAGGGTTCAGATACGCAGTATTTT. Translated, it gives CASSRPGQGSDTQYF.